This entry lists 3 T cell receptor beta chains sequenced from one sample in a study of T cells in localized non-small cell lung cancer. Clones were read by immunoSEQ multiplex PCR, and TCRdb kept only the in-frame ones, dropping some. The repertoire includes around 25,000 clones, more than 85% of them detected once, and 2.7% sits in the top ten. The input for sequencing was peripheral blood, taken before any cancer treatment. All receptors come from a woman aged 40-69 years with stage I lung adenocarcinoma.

This chain's CDR3 is CASSPESSQGSEAFF. CDR3 coding DNA: TGTGCCAGCTCACCAGAATCGTCTCAGGGTTCTGAAGCTTTCTTT. The chain combines TRBV18 with TRBJ1-1; TRBD1 is a possible D gene (5 bases). V lost 2 bases and J lost 6, with 16 bases in between. Germline assignment: CDR1 KGHSH and CDR2 LQKENI. The CDR3 contains 15 residues.

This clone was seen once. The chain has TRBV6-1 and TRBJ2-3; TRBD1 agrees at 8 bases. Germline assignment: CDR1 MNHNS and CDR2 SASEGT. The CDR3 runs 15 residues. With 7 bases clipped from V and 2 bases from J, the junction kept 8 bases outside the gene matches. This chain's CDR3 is CASNPGTGPTDTQYF. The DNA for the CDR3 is TGTGCCAGCAACCCCGGGACAGGCCCCACAGATACGCAGTATTTT.

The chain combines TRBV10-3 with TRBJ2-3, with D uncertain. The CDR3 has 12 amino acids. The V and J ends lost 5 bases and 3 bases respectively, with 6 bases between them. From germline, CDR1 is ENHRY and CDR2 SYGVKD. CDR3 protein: CAISRGTDTQYF. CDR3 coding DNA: TGTGCCATCAGTCGAGGTACAGATACGCAGTATTTT.